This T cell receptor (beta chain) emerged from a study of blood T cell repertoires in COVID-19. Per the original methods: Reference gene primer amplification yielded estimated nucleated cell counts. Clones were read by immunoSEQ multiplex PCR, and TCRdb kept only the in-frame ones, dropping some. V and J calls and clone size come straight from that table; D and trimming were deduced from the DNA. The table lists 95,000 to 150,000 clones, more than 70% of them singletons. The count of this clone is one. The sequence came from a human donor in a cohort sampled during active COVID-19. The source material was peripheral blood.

CDR3 loop: CASSLEDRLASYEQYF. In DNA form, the CDR3 reads TGTGCCAGCAGCTTAGAAGACAGACTAGCGTCCTACGAGCAGTACTTC. The V call is TRBV11-2, the J call TRBJ2-7, with 8 bases matching TRBD2. V gave up 0 bases and J gave up 1 base; unmatched junction bases: 5. CDR3 length equals 16 residues. Germline CDR1 reads SGHAT; CDR2 reads FQNNGV.